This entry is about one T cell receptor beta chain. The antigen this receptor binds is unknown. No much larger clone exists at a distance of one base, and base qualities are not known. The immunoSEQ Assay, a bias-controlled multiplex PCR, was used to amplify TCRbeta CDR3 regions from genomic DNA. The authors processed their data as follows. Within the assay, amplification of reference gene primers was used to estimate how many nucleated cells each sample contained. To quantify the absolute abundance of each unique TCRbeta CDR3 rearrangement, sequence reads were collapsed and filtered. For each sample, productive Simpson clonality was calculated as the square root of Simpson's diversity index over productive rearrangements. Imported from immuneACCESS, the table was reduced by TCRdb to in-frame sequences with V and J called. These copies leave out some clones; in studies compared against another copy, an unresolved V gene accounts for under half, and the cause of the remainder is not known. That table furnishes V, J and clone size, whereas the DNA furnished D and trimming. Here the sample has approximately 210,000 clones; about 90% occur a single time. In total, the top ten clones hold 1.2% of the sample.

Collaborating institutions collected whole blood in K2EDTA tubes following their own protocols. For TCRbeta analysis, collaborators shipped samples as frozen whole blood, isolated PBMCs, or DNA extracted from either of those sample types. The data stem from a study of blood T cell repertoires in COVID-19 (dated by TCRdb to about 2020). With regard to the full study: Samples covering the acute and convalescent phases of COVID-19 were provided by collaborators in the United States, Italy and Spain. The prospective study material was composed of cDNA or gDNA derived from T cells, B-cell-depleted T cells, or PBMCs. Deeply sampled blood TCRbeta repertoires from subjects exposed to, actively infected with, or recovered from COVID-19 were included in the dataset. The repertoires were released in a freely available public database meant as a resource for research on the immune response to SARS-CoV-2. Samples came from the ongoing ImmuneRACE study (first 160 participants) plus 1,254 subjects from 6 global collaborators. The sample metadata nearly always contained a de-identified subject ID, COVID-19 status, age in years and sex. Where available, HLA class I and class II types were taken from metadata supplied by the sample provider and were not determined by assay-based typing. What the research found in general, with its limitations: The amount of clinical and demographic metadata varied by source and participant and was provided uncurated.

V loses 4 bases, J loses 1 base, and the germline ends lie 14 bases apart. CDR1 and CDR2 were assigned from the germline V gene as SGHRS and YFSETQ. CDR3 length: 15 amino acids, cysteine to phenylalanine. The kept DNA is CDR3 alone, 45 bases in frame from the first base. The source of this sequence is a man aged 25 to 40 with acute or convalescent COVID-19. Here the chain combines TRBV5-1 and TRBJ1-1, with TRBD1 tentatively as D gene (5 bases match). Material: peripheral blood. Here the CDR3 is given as CASSRSRATNTEAFF. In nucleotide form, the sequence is TGCGCCAGCAGCCGCAGCAGGGCCACGAACACTGAAGCTTTCTTT.